This is a list of T cell receptor beta chains from one sample in a study of blood T cell repertoires in COVID-19. Profiling relied on immunoSEQ multiplex PCR, and the TCRdb table lists in-frame clones only, not all of them. The sample contains 350,000 to 500,000 clones, nearly 90% of which appear only once. What was sequenced was PBMCs or T cells enriched from blood (not recorded which). All receptors come from a woman aged 18-29 years who had been exposed to COVID-19. The CDR3 runs from the conserved cysteine through the conserved F or W. A D gene is named only where the DNA matches it firmly. Size values are once, few and many counts, or a class for expanded clones, and some rows have none.

>TRBJ2-3|TRBD1|TRBV28|NA
CASSFGPQGAPDTQYF
TGTGCCAGCAGTTTCGGGCCACAGGGGGCCCCAGATACGCAGTATTTT
>TRBJ1-6|TRBD1|TRBV6-2/TRBV6-3|NA
CASSYLGQGPRGSYNSPLHF
TGTGCCAGCAGTTACCTTGGACAGGGGCCCCGAGGCTCCTATAATTCACCCCTCCACTTT
>TRBJ1-2|NA|TRBV5-5|NA
CASSAGGLSYGYTF
TGTGCCAGCAGCGCTGGGGGCTTGAGCTATGGCTACACCTTC
>TRBJ1-1|NA|TRBV10-3|NA
CAISESLGNTEAFF
TGTGCCATCAGTGAGTCGTTGGGCAACACTGAAGCTTTCTTT
>TRBJ2-5|TRBD1|TRBV7-9|NA
CASSLIRGQGQETQYF
TGTGCCAGCAGCTTAATTCGGGGACAGGGGCAAGAGACCCAGTACTTC
>TRBJ1-2|NA|TRBV28|NA
CASSLPQGVYGYTF
TGTGCCAGCAGTTTACCCCAGGGCGTCTATGGCTACACCTTC
>TRBJ1-1|NA|TRBV27|once
CASSLYSQGEAFF
TGTGCCAGCAGTTTATACTCTCAGGGTGAAGCTTTCTTT
>TRBJ1-6|NA|TRBV15|NA
CATSRVERGYYNSPLHF
TGTGCCACCAGCAGAGTGGAGAGGGGGTACTATAATTCACCCCTCCACTTT
>TRBJ1-6|NA|TRBV18|NA
CASSQQGHNSPLHF
TGTGCCAGCTCACAACAGGGTCATAATTCACCCCTCCACTTT
>TRBJ2-7|TRBD1|TRBV29-1|NA
CSATGGPSYEQYF
TGCAGCGCGACAGGGGGCCCCTCCTACGAGCAGTACTTC
>TRBJ1-5|NA|TRBV28|few
CASTYGGGYNQPQHF
TGTGCCAGCACCTACGGTGGGGGGTACAATCAGCCCCAGCATTTT
>TRBJ2-5|TRBD1|TRBV24-1|NA
CATSGAVGRGSGETQYF
TGTGCCACCAGTGGGGCTGTTGGCAGGGGGTCTGGCGAGACCCAGTACTTC
>TRBJ2-3|TRBD1|TRBV6-6|once
CASSQGAVAHADTQYF
TGTGCCAGCAGTCAGGGGGCTGTCGCACATGCAGATACGCAGTATTTT
>TRBJ2-5|NA|TRBV5-4|NA
CASSVRIQETQYF
TGTGCCAGCAGCGTTAGAATCCAAGAGACCCAGTACTTC
>TRBJ2-1|NA|TRBV4-3|NA
CASSQDSVFDEQFF
TGCGCCAGCAGCCAAGACTCCGTTTTCGATGAGCAGTTCTTC
>TRBJ1-6|TRBD1|TRBV27|few
CASRNDRTGYNSPLHF
TGTGCCAGCAGAAATGATCGGACAGGATATAATTCACCCCTCCACTTT
>TRBJ2-7|NA|TRBV28|NA
CASSLWTATYEQYF
TGTGCCAGCAGTTTATGGACAGCAACCTACGAGCAGTACTTC
>TRBJ2-7|TRBD1|TRBV7-9|NA
CASSSGTASYEQYF
TGTGCCAGCAGCTCCGGGACAGCATCCTACGAGCAGTACTTC
>TRBJ2-2|NA|TRBV11-2|once
CASSLLTGELFF
TGTGCCAGCAGCTTACTAACCGGGGAGCTGTTTTTT
>TRBJ2-1|TRBD1|TRBV24-1|NA
CATSERSNRGEGFHNEQFF
TGTGCCACCAGTGAACGCTCCAACAGGGGCGAGGGTTTCCACAATGAGCAGTTCTTC
>TRBJ2-1|TRBD2|TRBV3-1/TRBV3-2|NA
CASSQNLAGVDEQFF
TGTGCCAGCAGCCAGAACCTAGCGGGAGTTGATGAGCAGTTCTTC
>TRBJ1-1|TRBD1|TRBV2|NA
CATTGQANTEAFF
TGTGCCACCACGGGACAGGCTAACACTGAAGCTTTCTTT
>TRBJ2-3|NA|TRBV6-5|NA
CASTYAGSGGTDTQYF
TGTGCCAGCACTTACGCCGGGAGTGGGGGCACAGATACGCAGTATTTT
>TRBJ2-7|NA|TRBV25-1|NA
CASSETAGARVFYEQYF
TGTGCCAGCAGTGAAACAGCGGGTGCTAGGGTTTTCTACGAGCAGTACTTC